This is a list of T cell receptor beta chains from one sample in a study of PD-1 blockade in classical Hodgkin lymphoma. Repertoires were generated with immunoSEQ multiplex PCR, while TCRdb's copy carries only in-frame clones and drops some. The data hold tens of thousands of clones, with roughly 89% observed a single time. Sequencing was performed on CD4+ T cells from blood, taken at baseline. The receptors originated from a human donor with classical Hodgkin lymphoma. CDR3s include the opening cysteine and the closing phenylalanine or tryptophan. Each record gives: J gene, D gene, clone size, CDR3 length, V gene, CDR3 DNA, CDR3 protein. The D gene is left open where the match is weak. Some rows mark clone size as missing; the rest say once, few, many or name a class of expanded clone.

TRBJ2-7 . . 15 TRBV2 TGTGCCAGCAGTGAACCCCTTGGGACGAACTACGAGCAGTACTTC CASSEPLGTNYEQYF
TRBJ1-4 TRBD1 . 15 TRBV2 TGTGCCAGCAGTGAATGGCAGGGGGAGAATGAAAAACTGTTTTTT CASSEWQGENEKLFF
TRBJ1-2 TRBD1 . 14 TRBV4-2 TGTGCCAGCAGCCGAACAGGGGGAGATGACGGCTACACCTTC CASSRTGGDDGYTF
TRBJ2-1 . . 14 TRBV7-9 TGTGCCAGCACTTCAGGCGGACAATACAATGAGCAGTTCTTC CASTSGGQYNEQFF
TRBJ2-3 . . 17 TRBV4-1 TGCGCCAGCAGCCATTATGGGGCCTCACACACACAAGATACGCAGTATTTT CASSHYGASHTQDTQYF
TRBJ2-3 TRBD2 . 15 TRBV6-5 TGTGCCAGCAGCCGAAGCGGGGCGATCACAGATACGCAGTATTTT CASSRSGAITDTQYF
TRBJ2-6 . . 14 TRBV25-1 TGTGCCAGCAGTGACGCTACTGGGGCCAACGTCCTGACTTTC CASSDATGANVLTF
TRBJ1-5 TRBD1 few 13 TRBV30 TGTGCCTGGAGCGGACAGGGGAGTCAGCCCCAGCATTTT CAWSGQGSQPQHF
TRBJ1-2 . . 13 TRBV6-5 TGTGCCAGCAGTTACGGGATCGGGGGCGGCTACACCTTC CASSYGIGGGYTF
TRBJ1-2 TRBD1 . 16 TRBV4-2 TGTGCCAGCAGCCAACCCGAAGGACAGGGGATCGGTGGCTACACCTTC CASSQPEGQGIGGYTF
TRBJ1-4 TRBD1 . 13 TRBV19 TGTGCCAGCCGGGACAGGGAATATGAAAAACTGTTTTTT CASRDREYEKLFF
TRBJ1-1 . . 14 TRBV5-1 TGCGCCAGCAGCCCGGGGTCGGGGGGCACTGAAGCTTTCTTT CASSPGSGGTEAFF
TRBJ2-3 . . 14 TRBV11-2 TGTGCCAGCAGCCGCATCGGGGGCACAGATACGCAGTATTTT CASSRIGGTDTQYF
TRBJ1-2 . . 13 TRBV2 TGTGCCAGCAGTCCCCTACAGGGTTCCGGCTACACCTTC CASSPLQGSGYTF
TRBJ2-5 . . 18 TRBV7-9 TGTGCCAGCAGCCCTCCTGAATCAGCCATGCGGTACCAAGAGACCCAGTACTTC CASSPPESAMRYQETQYF
TRBJ2-5 TRBD2 . 14 TRBV29-1 TGCAGCGTTGAACCAGCGGGGGCCGGGGAGACCCAGTACTTC CSVEPAGAGETQYF
TRBJ2-1 TRBD1 . 13 TRBV19 TGTGCCAGTAGTCAACAGGGGGGCAATGAGCAGTTCTTC CASSQQGGNEQFF
TRBJ2-2 . . 14 TRBV5-5 TGTGCCAGCAGCTTGTTAGCAGAGGGCGGGGAGCTGTTTTTT CASSLLAEGGELFF
TRBJ1-2 . . 15 TRBV7-2 TGTGCCAGCAGCTTAGGAGGAGGGTTGCTCTATGGCTACACCTTC CASSLGGGLLYGYTF
TRBJ1-5 . . 14 TRBV7-6 TGTGCCAGTTCTGAGGGACCCCTCGGTCAGCCCCAGCATTTT CASSEGPLGQPQHF
TRBJ1-2 TRBD1 once 13 TRBV10-3 TGTGCCATCAGTGAGGGACAGGGGTATGGCTACACCTTC CAISEGQGYGYTF
TRBJ2-5 TRBD2 . 19 TRBV7-6 TGTGCCAGCAGCTTAGCTCCGGGACTAGCGGGGGGGGTGCAAGAGACCCAGTACTTC CASSLAPGLAGGVQETQYF
TRBJ2-2 . . 16 TRBV7-9 TGTGCCAGCAGCCCGGGGGCCCTTGAGGACACCGGGGAGCTGTTTTTT CASSPGALEDTGELFF
TRBJ1-5 TRBD1 . 14 TRBV6-5 TGTGCCAGCAGGTGGGACAGGGGGAATCAGCCCCAGCATTTT CASRWDRGNQPQHF
TRBJ1-4 TRBD1 few 14 TRBV11-3 TGTGCCAGCAGCGTCAGGGGGTCTAATGAAAAACTGTTTTTT CASSVRGSNEKLFF
TRBJ1-4 TRBD1 . 15 TRBV2 TGTGCCAGCAGCCGGGACAGCGCAACTAATGAAAAACTGTTTTTT CASSRDSATNEKLFF
TRBJ1-1 . . 14 TRBV7-3 TGTGCCAGCAGCTTAAACAGCGGGAACACTGAAGCTTTCTTT CASSLNSGNTEAFF
TRBJ1-2 . few 12 TRBV7-2 TGTGCCAGCAGCTTAAACGAATATGGCTACACCTTC CASSLNEYGYTF
TRBJ2-7 . . 15 TRBV10-3 TGTGCCACCGGTGAACAAGGACTATATTCCTACGAGCAGTACTTC CATGEQGLYSYEQYF